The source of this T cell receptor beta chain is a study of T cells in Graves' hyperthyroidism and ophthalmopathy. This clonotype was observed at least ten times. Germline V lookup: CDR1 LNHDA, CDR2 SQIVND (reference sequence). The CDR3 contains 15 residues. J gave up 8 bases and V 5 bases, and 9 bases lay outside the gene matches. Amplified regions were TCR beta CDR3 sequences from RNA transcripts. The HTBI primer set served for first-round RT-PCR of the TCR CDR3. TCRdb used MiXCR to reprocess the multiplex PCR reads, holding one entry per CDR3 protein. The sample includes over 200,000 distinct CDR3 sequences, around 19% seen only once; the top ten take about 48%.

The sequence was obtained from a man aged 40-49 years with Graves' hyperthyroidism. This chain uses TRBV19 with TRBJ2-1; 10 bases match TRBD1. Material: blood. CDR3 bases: TGTGCCAGTAGTCCGACAGGGGGCTTCAACGATGAGCAGTTCTTC. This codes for CASSPTGGFNDEQFF. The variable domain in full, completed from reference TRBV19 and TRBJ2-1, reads DGGITQSPKYLFRKEGQNVTLSCEQNLNHDAMYWYRQDPGQGLRLIYYSQIVNDFQKGDIAEGYSVSREKKESFPLTVTSAQKNPTAFYLCASSPTGGFNDEQFFGPGTRLTVL.